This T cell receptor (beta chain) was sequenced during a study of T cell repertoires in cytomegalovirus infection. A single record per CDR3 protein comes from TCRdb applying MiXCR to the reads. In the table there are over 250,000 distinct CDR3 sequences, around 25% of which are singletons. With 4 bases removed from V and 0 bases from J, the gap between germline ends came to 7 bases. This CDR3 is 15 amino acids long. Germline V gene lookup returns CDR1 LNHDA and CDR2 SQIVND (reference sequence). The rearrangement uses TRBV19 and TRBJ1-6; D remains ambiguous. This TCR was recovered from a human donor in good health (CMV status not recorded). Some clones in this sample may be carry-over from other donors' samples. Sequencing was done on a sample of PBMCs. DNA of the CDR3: TGTGCCAGTAGTACGAAGAGCTCCTATAATTCACCCCTCCACTTT. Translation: CASSTKSSYNSPLHF. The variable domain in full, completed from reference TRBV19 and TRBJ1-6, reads DGGITQSPKYLFRKEGQNVTLSCEQNLNHDAMYWYRQDPGQGLRLIYYSQIVNDFQKGDIAEGYSVSREKKESFPLTVTSAQKNPTAFYLCASSTKSSYNSPLHFGNGTRLTVT.